This record concerns one TCR beta chain sequence. The sample comes from a study of identical twins. TCRdb used MiXCR to reprocess the 5' RACE reads, holding one entry per CDR3 protein. Here the sample spans about 220,000 distinct CDR3 sequences, over 5.5% being singletons. The CDR3 runs 18 residues. Germline V gene data show CDR1 as LGHNA and CDR2 as YSLEER. V shed 0 bases, J shed 3 bases, and the junction held 10 bases outside the gene matches. Separately, the same data were catalogued under a study of T cells expressing NK-cell markers. This second study notes: NKG2C+ dominant clonotypes from several donors made up about 1.0-8% of CD8+ T cells. Once again these clonotypes came out on top in the CD3+CD56-NKG2C+ fraction of several donors.

Specimen: CD8+ T cells sorted from blood. V usage is TRBV4-3 and J usage is TRBJ2-1, with TRBD2 identical over 8 bases. The clonotype comes from a woman aged 18 to 35 in good health. CDR3 bases: TGCGCCAGCAGCCAAGACCGGCAGGGACTAGGCCTCTACAATGAGCAGTTCTTC. Translation gives CASSQDRQGLGLYNEQFF.